The clone carrying this T cell receptor (beta chain) was counted ten times or more. The antigen remains undetermined. A TCRbeta library incorporating unique molecular identifiers was prepared. TCRdb called the PCR reads again in MiXCR, with one record for every CDR3 protein. The sample holds 900,000 or so distinct CDR3 sequences, 15% to 20% seen once. This entry comes from a study of T-cell reconstitution after alpha-beta-depleted transplantation in children. Study-wide findings and caveats: Diversity of TCRbeta at day 60 was high in some patients, arising from surviving recipient T cells and thymic progenitors. One year post-transplant, T-cell counts and diversity were largely derived from T cells produced anew. Reportedly, alpha-beta T cells present about two months post-transplant originated from several hundred expanded clones of graft origin.

This TCR derives from a male patient younger than 18 who had a stem cell transplant for acute lymphoblastic leukemia, so the T cells may come from the graft donor. The specimen was PBMCs, mostly from graft donor cells, collected 360 days after TCRalphabeta/CD19-depleted stem cell transplant.

The CDR3 DNA is TGCGCCAGCAGCCATTTACTAGCGCGGAGCTCCTACGAGCAGTACTTC. It translates to CASSHLLARSSYEQYF. The V gene is TRBV4-1, the J gene TRBJ2-7; 7 bases are shared with TRBD2. V shed 3 bases and J 0 bases; nucleotides not matched to a gene: 8. Germline CDR1 is MGHRA and CDR2 is YSYEKL. This CDR3 is 16 amino acids long.